These 8 T cell receptor beta chains came from one sample sequenced in a study of spatial heterogeneity in lung cancer. Sample time point: sample taken at primary tumor resection. The antigens of these receptors remain unknown. Via MiXCR, TCRdb re-called the 5' RACE reads, giving one row per CDR3 protein. Of around 7,800 distinct CDR3 sequences listed, approximately 9% are singletons. The study's findings and limits: Mutation counts in tumors were tracked by counts of expanded intratumoral alpha and beta TCRs.

The source was lung tumor tissue, collected at surgery. All receptors derive from a male donor with early-stage non-small cell lung cancer.

This clonotype occurred many times. A library prepared for alpha chains yielded this beta chain as an off-target read; its size is of little meaning. V gene TRBV20-1 combines with J gene TRBJ2-1; possibly TRBD2 for D (6 bases). From germline, CDR1 is DFQATT and CDR2 SNEGSKA (reference sequence). V was cut by 5 bases and J by 7 bases, with 18 bases left in between. CDR3 size: 14 residues. CDR3 loop: CSAPGTAFENEQFF. The CDR3 DNA follows: TGCAGTGCTCCGGGGACTGCGTTTGAGAATGAGCAGTTCTTC.

This clonotype was picked up many times. This beta chain appears as a stray read in a library generated for alpha chains; its size is not informative. The chain uses TRBV18 and TRBJ2-6; D is ambiguous. This CDR3 is 18 amino acids long. Germline V gene lookup returns CDR1 KGHSH and CDR2 LQKENI. The V end was cut by 5 bases, the J end by 1 base, with 18 bases between. The CDR3 sequence: CASSRKGKGLSGANVLTF. The CDR3 DNA follows: TGTGCCAGCTCAAGAAAAGGGAAAGGGCTATCTGGGGCCAACGTCCTGACTTTC. Filled out from reference TRBV18 and TRBJ2-6, the complete variable domain reads NAGVMQNPRHLVRRRGQEARLRCSPMKGHSHVYWYRQLPEEGLKFMVYLQKENIIDESGMPKERFSAEFPKEGPSILRIQQVVRGDSAAYFCASSRKGKGLSGANVLTFGAGSRLTVL.

This clonotype is categorized as medium-sized. A library made for alpha chains picked up this beta chain off target, so its size means little. The V call is TRBV5-6, the J call TRBJ2-7, with TRBD2 matching 10 bases. CDR3 size: 14 residues. J gave up 5 bases and V 6 bases, and 8 bases lay outside the gene matches. CDR1 is SGHDT and CDR2 is YYEEEE in the germline V gene. In nucleotides, the CDR3 is TGTGCCAGCACCCCTAGCGGGAGTGATAACGAGCAGTACTTC. Translating it yields CASTPSGSDNEQYF.

This clonotype was picked up many times. This beta chain was picked up by a library intended for alpha chains and is off target, so its count carries little meaning. The chain joins TRBV20-1 to TRBJ2-1; no reliable D call. The germline V gene has CDR1 DFQATT and CDR2 SNEGSKA (reference sequence). Between the trimmed V and J ends, which lost 7 bases and 2 bases, there was a span of 12 bases. The CDR3 extends over 13 amino acids. CDR3 sequence: CSVSSPTYNEQFF. In DNA form, the CDR3 reads TGCAGTGTCTCCTCCCCGACCTACAATGAGCAGTTCTTC.

This clonotype counts as medium-sized (0.01 to 0.1%). Found in a library prepared for alpha chains, this beta chain is an off-target read, and its abundance has little meaning. The V gene is TRBV29-1, the J gene TRBJ1-2; tentative D call: TRBD1 (6 bases). CDR1 and CDR2 (germline): SQVTM, ANQGSEA. The CDR3 covers 16 residues. Trimming took 3 bases from V and 1 from J, leaving 18 bases between them. CDR3 sequence (DNA): TGCAGCGTTGATTCGACTGGGGCAGGGGTTAACTATGGCTACACCTTC. Protein product: CSVDSTGAGVNYGYTF.

By sample fraction, this clonotype is medium-sized. Since the library was made to target alpha chains, this beta chain is a stray read and its abundance is not meaningful. The gene calls are TRBV19 and TRBJ1-1; D unclear. CDR3 length equals 13 residues. V was clipped by 3 bases and J by 0 bases, with 5 bases between them. Germline loops: CDR1 LNHDA, CDR2 SQIVND (reference sequence). The CDR3 DNA follows: TGTGCCAGTAGTATGGCTCTGAACACTGAAGCTTTCTTT. Protein: CASSMALNTEAFF.

This clonotype was counted ten times or more. This beta chain is an unintended read in a library built for alpha chains; its size means little. The chain is built from TRBV6-1 and TRBJ2-7; 9 bases align to TRBD2. CDR1 MNHNS and CDR2 SASEGT come from the germline V gene. The J segment lost 3 bases and the V segment lost 6 bases, leaving 9 bases of the junction unmatched. CDR3 length equals 15 residues. The CDR3 region is CASRLDPSGIYEQYF. CDR3 in DNA: TGTGCCAGCAGGCTAGACCCTAGCGGGATCTACGAGCAGTACTTC.

This clonotype is judged medium-sized (0.01 to 0.1%). This beta chain is an unintended read in a library built for alpha chains; its size means little. The chain combines TRBV7-2 with TRBJ1-3, with a possible D match to TRBD1 (5 bases). The CDR3 sequence is 16 residues long. The V end was cut by 5 bases, the J end by 3 bases, with 17 bases between. The germline CDR1 and CDR2 sequences are SGHTA and FQGNSA. CDR3 DNA: TGTGCCAGCAGCACTGACGGGACGGTGGATGGAAACACCATATATTTT. It is translated as CASSTDGTVDGNTIYF.